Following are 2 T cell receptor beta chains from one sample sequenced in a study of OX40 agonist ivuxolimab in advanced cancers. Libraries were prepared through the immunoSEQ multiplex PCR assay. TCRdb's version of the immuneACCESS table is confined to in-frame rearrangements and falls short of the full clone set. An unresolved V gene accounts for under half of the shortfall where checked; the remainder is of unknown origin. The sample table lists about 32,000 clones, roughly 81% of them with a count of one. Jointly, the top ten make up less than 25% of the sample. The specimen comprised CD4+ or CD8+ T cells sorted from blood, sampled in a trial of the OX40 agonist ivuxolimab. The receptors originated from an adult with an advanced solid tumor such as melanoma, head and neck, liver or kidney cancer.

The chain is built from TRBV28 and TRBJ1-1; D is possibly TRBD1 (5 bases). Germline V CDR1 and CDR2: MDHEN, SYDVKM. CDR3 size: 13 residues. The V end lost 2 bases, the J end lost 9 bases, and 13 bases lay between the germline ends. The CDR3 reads CASSLTAKGKAFF. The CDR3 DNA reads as TGTGCCAGCAGTTTAACGGCTAAGGGGAAAGCTTTCTTT.

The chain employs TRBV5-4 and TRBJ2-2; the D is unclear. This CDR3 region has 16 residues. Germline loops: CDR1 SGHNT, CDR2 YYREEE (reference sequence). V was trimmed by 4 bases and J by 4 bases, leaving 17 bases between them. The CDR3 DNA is TGTGCCAGCAGCCGAACCTTGTCGGTATCCACCGGGGAGCTGTTTTTT. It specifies CASSRTLSVSTGELFF.